Sequencing of this T cell receptor beta chain was carried out in a study of T cell responses to AZD1222 COVID-19 vaccine. Study-wide context: Whether given at about 4 or about 12 weeks, second doses were pooled.

The method was immunoSEQ multiplex PCR; TCRdb's version includes in-frame clones alone and lacks a portion of them. The table lists some 150,000 clones, roughly 92% of them singletons. Broader study findings: Reports say nearly half of spike-specific TCRs go after unmutated variant regions. Recipients of AZD1222 seropositive at baseline numbered only 5 or 6.

Comment on this clone: The antigen is not known.

V lost 6 bases, J lost 6 bases, and 10 bases stayed unmatched. CDR1 KGHDR and CDR2 SFDVKD come from the germline V gene. The CDR3 is 15 amino acids. Material: peripheral blood, obtained on day 0 of AZD1222 vaccination. The chain carries TRBV24-1 and TRBJ2-1; 7 positions match TRBD1. The sequence came from an adult in good health. The CDR3: CATSRRDRVGNEQFF. The CDR3 DNA reads TGTGCCACCAGTCGTAGAGACAGGGTGGGCAATGAGCAGTTCTTC.